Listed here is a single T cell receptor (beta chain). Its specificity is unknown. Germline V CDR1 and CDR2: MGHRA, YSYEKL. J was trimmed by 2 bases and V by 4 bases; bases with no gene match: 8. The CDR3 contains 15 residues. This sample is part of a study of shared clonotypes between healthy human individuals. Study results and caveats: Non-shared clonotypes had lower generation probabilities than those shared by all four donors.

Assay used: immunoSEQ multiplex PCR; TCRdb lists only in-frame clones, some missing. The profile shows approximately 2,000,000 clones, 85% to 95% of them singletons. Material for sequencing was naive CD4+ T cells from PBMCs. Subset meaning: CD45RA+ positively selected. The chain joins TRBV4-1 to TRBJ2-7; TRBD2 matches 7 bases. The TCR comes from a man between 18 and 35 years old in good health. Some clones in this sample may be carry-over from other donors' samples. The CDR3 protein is CASSRIGGTTYEQYF. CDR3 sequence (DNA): TGCGCCAGCAGCCGCATCGGGGGGACTACCTACGAGCAGTACTTC.